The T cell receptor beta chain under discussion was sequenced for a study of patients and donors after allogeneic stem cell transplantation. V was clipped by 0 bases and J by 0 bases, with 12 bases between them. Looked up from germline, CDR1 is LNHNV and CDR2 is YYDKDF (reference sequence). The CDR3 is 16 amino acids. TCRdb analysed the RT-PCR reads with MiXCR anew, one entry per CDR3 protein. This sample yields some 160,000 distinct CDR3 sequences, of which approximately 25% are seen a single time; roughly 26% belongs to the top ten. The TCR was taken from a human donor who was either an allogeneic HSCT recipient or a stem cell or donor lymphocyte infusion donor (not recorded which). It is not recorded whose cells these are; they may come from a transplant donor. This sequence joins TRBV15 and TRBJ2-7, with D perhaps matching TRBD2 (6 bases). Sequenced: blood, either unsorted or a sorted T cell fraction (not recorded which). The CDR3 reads CATSRDRGSGSYEQYF. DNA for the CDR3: TGTGCCACCAGCAGAGATCGGGGTAGCGGCTCCTACGAGCAGTACTTC.